A single sample is the source of the 14 T cell receptor beta chains below, sequenced in a study of blood T cell repertoires in COVID-19. Assay used: immunoSEQ multiplex PCR; TCRdb lists only in-frame clones, some missing. This table has about 59,000 clones, around 80% appearing once. The specimen sequenced was peripheral blood. Receptor source: a woman in her sixties or seventies with acute or convalescent COVID-19.

This chain connects TRBV7-6 to TRBJ2-7; D may be TRBD2 (5 bases). The germline V and J ends were trimmed by 1 base and 7 bases, with 17 bases remaining between them. This CDR3 spans 15 amino acids. Germline CDR1 and CDR2: SGHVS and FNYEAQ. The CDR3 loop is CASSLVDSAPGEQYF. CDR3 in DNA: TGTGCCAGCAGCTTAGTGGATAGCGCCCCGGGGGAGCAGTACTTC. The complete variable domain, with remaining parts taken from reference TRBV7-6 and TRBJ2-7, reads GAGVSQSPRYKVTKRGQDVALRCDPISGHVSLYWYRQALGQGPEFLTYFNYEAQQDKSGLPNDRFSAERPEGSISTLTIQRTEQRDSAMYRCASSLVDSAPGEQYFGPGTRLTVT.

The chain is built from TRBV6-2 or TRBV6-3 and TRBJ2-1; 14 bases line up with TRBD2. The CDR3 spans 15 residues. CDR1 MNHEY and CDR2 SVGEGT come from the germline V gene. Germline trimming cut 5 bases from V and 8 bases from J; bases unmatched to any gene: 5. In DNA, the CDR3 is TGTGCCAGCAGTACCAGACTAGCGGGGGGGCATGAGCAGTTCTTC. This translates into CASSTRLAGGHEQFF.

This chain links TRBV12-3 or TRBV12-4 with TRBJ2-7; D gene unclear. This CDR3 spans 13 amino acids. V was cut by 1 base and J by 4 bases, with 8 bases left in between. The CDR3 coding sequence is TGTGCCAGCAGTTTAGGACATGAGTACGAGCAGTACTTC. Its translation: CASSLGHEYEQYF.

V usage is TRBV2 and J usage is TRBJ1-2; TRBD1 matches at 10 bases. Germline loops: CDR1 SNHLY, CDR2 FYNNEI. CDR3 length equals 14 residues. Unmatched junction bases numbered 6, after V lost 6 bases and J lost 5 bases. The CDR3 nucleotides are TGTGCCAGCAGCGGACAGGGGGATCGGTATGGCTACACCTTC. Its protein is CASSGQGDRYGYTF.

The DNA of the CDR3 is TGTGCCAGCAGCCTGAACCCATGGGGGGGGGAGACCCAGTACTTC. The encoded protein is CASSLNPWGGETQYF. The chain recombines TRBV5-6 with TRBJ2-5, with TRBD2 identical over 7 bases. The CDR3 has 15 residues. Germline-derived CDR1 and CDR2 are SGHDT and YYEEEE. With V trimmed by 4 bases and J by 5 bases, 11 bases remained unmatched.

The chain uses TRBV10-1 and TRBJ2-2; 9 bases map to TRBD1. V shed 6 bases and J 4 bases; nucleotides not matched to a gene: 9. The CDR3 loop spans 16 amino acids. Germline assignment: CDR1 WNHNN and CDR2 SYGVQD (reference sequence). CDR3 sequence: CASSDRGQGGTGELFF. The CDR3 DNA follows: TGCGCCAGCAGCGACCGGGGACAGGGAGGCACCGGGGAGCTGTTTTTT.

As regards this clone: A junction boundary mismatches the germline segment, possibly from a read error. The chain uses TRBV5-5 and TRBJ1-1; no clear D. Germline CDR1 reads SGHKS; CDR2 reads YYEKEE (reference sequence). The CDR3 covers 12 residues. The CDR3 loop is CASRLESAEAFF. Here the CDR3 DNA reads TGTGCCAGCAGGTTGGAGAGCGCTGAAGCTTTCTTT. Using reference TRBV5-5 and TRBJ1-1 for the parts outside the CDR3, the full variable domain is DAGVTQSPTHLIKTRGQQVTLRCSPISGHKSVSWYQQVLGQGPQFIFQYYEKEERGRGNFPDRFSARQFPNYSSELNVNALLLGDSALYLCASRLESAEAFFGQGTRLTVV.

The V call is TRBV19, the J call TRBJ2-1; the match to TRBD1 covers 7 bases. Germline V CDR1 and CDR2: LNHDA, SQIVND (reference sequence). The CDR3 runs 14 residues. The trim removed 8 bases at V and 0 bases at J, leaving 4 bases unmatched. The CDR3, as DNA: TGTGCCAGTGAGGACAGGACCTCCTACAATGAGCAGTTCTTC. This codes for CASEDRTSYNEQFF.

V gene TRBV30 combines with J gene TRBJ1-2, with TRBD1 matching 7 bases. The CDR3 extends over 15 amino acids. Germline V gene data show CDR1 as GTSNPN and CDR2 as SVGIG (reference sequence). Trimming at V came to 6 bases and at J to 8 bases, leaving 18 bases not matched to a gene. CDR3: CACQTGTDRGGGYTF. Here the CDR3 DNA reads TGTGCCTGTCAAACCGGGACAGATAGAGGGGGAGGCTACACCTTC.

The chain uses TRBV2 and TRBJ1-3, with a weak D call TRBD1 (6 bases). The CDR3 is 14 amino acids. Trimming pared 1 base from V and 8 bases from J, leaving 12 bases between. The germline CDR1 and CDR2 sequences are SNHLY and FYNNEI. The CDR3 DNA follows: TGTGCCAGCAGTGAAGTCCCAGGGACATACACCATATATTTT. This codes for CASSEVPGTYTIYF.

V usage is TRBV7-9 and J usage is TRBJ2-1; tentative D call: TRBD2 (6 bases). V was clipped by 5 bases and J by 7 bases, with 27 bases between them. The germline gives CDR1 SEHNR, CDR2 FQNEAQ (reference sequence). The CDR3 extends over 18 amino acids. CDR3 DNA: TGTGCCAGCAGCCCATGGGGGGTGGGGACTGACCTTACGAATGAGCAGTTCTTC. This codes for CASSPWGVGTDLTNEQFF.

The chain has TRBV5-1 and TRBJ2-3; 8 bases fit TRBD2. This CDR3 is built from 14 residues. The V gene end was trimmed by 6 bases and the J gene end by 0 bases; junction bases not matched to a gene: 3. CDR1 is SGHRS and CDR2 is YFSETQ in the germline V gene. In DNA, the CDR3 is TGCGCCAGCAACGAGCGGGGGAGCACAGATACGCAGTATTTT. It yields the protein CASNERGSTDTQYF.

This clone was detected only a few times. The genes are TRBV19 and TRBJ1-2; TRBD1 matches 7 bases. The trim removed 7 bases at V and 5 bases at J, leaving 7 bases unmatched. Germline CDR1 and CDR2: LNHDA and SQIVND (reference sequence). The CDR3 consists of 13 residues. This CDR3 is CASTRDRSYGYTF. Here the CDR3 DNA reads TGTGCCAGTACCCGGGACAGATCATATGGCTACACCTTC.

This clone was picked up a small number of times. This chain uses TRBV7-8 with TRBJ1-2; D perhaps matches TRBD1 (5 bases). CDR1 and CDR2 from the germline V gene are SGHVS and FQNEAQ. The CDR3 has 15 amino acids. Trimming pared 3 bases from V and 1 base from J, leaving 12 bases between. This chain's CDR3 is CASSLLADSNYGYTF. The DNA for the CDR3 is TGTGCCAGCAGCTTGTTAGCCGACAGTAACTATGGCTACACCTTC.